Following are 19 T cell receptor beta chains from one sample sequenced in a study of early T cells in non-severe SARS-CoV-2 infection. TCRdb passed the 5' RACE reads through MiXCR, listing each CDR3 protein once. The sample consists of about 83,000 distinct CDR3 sequences, about 12% of them appearing once. Sequenced sample: whole blood. Receptor source: an adult who was a healthcare worker with PCR-confirmed SARS-CoV-2 infection or an uninfected control (not recorded which).

This clonotype was seen more than once but under ten times. The rearrangement links TRBV11-1 to TRBJ2-1; D remains ambiguous. Germline CDR1 reads SGHAT; CDR2 reads FQDESV (reference sequence). CDR3 length: 11 residues. V gave up 4 bases and J gave up 8 bases, with 6 bases separating them. CDR3 protein: CASSSTYEQFF. As DNA, the CDR3 is TGTGCCAGCAGCTCCACCTATGAGCAGTTCTTC.

The V and J genes are TRBV7-2 and TRBJ1-1; a weak D match, TRBD1 (5 bases). This CDR3 is 14 amino acids long. V was trimmed by 3 bases and J by 2 bases, leaving 10 bases between them. Germline CDR1 reads SGHTA; CDR2 reads FQGNSA. CDR3 residues: CASSFDRFNTEAFF. The CDR3 region has the DNA TGTGCCAGCAGCTTCGACAGATTTAACACTGAAGCTTTCTTT.

Many counts were recorded for this clonotype. This sequence joins TRBV5-4 and TRBJ2-3, with D possibly being TRBD2 (6 bases). The CDR3 has 12 amino acids. V lost 6 bases, J lost 9 bases, and 14 bases lay in between. In germline, CDR1 is SGHNT, CDR2 YYREEE (reference sequence). CDR3 loop: CASTSPGDTQYF. CDR3 bases: TGTGCCAGCACCTCCCCGGGAGACACGCAGTATTTT.

There are many counts of this clonotype. This chain uses TRBV6-2 or TRBV6-3 with TRBJ2-7; no clear D. CDR3 length equals 15 residues. Germline CDR1 is MNHEY and CDR2 is SVGEGT. The ends were cut back, 7 bases at V and 0 bases at J, with 16 bases in the middle. As DNA, the CDR3 is TGTGCCAGCAAGGCATTCCACGAATTCTCCTACGAGCAGTACTTC. Its protein is CASKAFHEFSYEQYF.

The J gene is TRBJ2-1, the V gene TRBV2; D uncertain. The germline V gene has CDR1 SNHLY and CDR2 FYNNEI. This CDR3 region has 11 residues. V gave up 5 bases and J gave up 8 bases, with 7 bases separating them. The CDR3 loop reads CASSMVYEQFF. The CDR3 DNA reads TGTGCCAGCAGTATGGTCTATGAGCAGTTCTTC. Filled out from reference TRBV2 and TRBJ2-1, the complete variable domain reads EPEVTQTPSHQVTQMGQEVILRCVPISNHLYFYWYRQILGQKVEFLVSFYNNEISEKSEIFDDQFSVERPDGSNFTLKIRSTKLEDSAMYFCASSMVYEQFFGPGTRLTVL.

This clonotype was found once. At one end, the junction sequence differs from germline, possibly due to a read error. This chain links TRBV3-1 with TRBJ1-4, with D possibly matching TRBD1 (6 bases). Germline values: CDR1 LGHDT, CDR2 YNNKEL (reference sequence). The CDR3 covers 12 residues. CDR3 sequence: CASSHVGRGRDF. The CDR3 nucleotides are TGTGCCAGCAGCCACGTAGGCAGGGGAAGGGATTTT.

The chain links TRBV30 to TRBJ2-2; maybe TRBD2 (7 bases). This CDR3 contains 15 residues. V was clipped by 0 bases and J by 3 bases, with 11 bases between them. Germline values: CDR1 GTSNPN, CDR2 SVGIG (reference sequence). The CDR3 nucleotides are TGTGCCTGGAGTGTCGGGGGGCCGGACACCGGGGAGCTGTTTTTT. This gives the protein CAWSVGGPDTGELFF.

At least ten counts were recorded for this clonotype. The rearrangement links TRBV25-1 to TRBJ2-2; TRBD1 or TRBD2 may be the D gene (5 bases each). Trimming removed 3 bases at V and 5 bases at J, with 13 bases between. The CDR3 contains 15 residues. CDR1 and CDR2 (germline): MGHDK, SYGVNS. The CDR3 nucleotides are TGTGCCAGCAGTGATAAAGGGGACGGTACCGGGGAGCTGTTTTTT. Its protein product is CASSDKGDGTGELFF.

V gene TRBV29-1 combines with J gene TRBJ1-1; D possibly corresponds to TRBD1 (6 bases). CDR1 and CDR2 (germline): SQVTM, ANQGSEA. Trimming left V 0 bases short and J 6 bases short, with 17 bases between. The CDR3 covers 15 residues. CDR3 amino acids: CSVEDHGRGFPEAFF. The DNA of the CDR3 is TGCAGCGTTGAAGATCATGGCAGGGGTTTTCCTGAAGCTTTCTTT.

On this clonotype: The germline gene is not matched at one end of the junction; a read error may be the cause. The V and J genes are TRBV6-2 or TRBV6-3 and TRBJ2-7; D possibly corresponds to TRBD2 (5 bases). This CDR3 comprises 13 residues. The germline CDR1 and CDR2 sequences are MNHEY and SVGEGT. The DNA for the CDR3 is TGCGCCAGCACCGGACTCCCCCCGGGGGAGCAGTACTTC. Amino acids: CASTGLPPGEQYF.

In its sample, this clonotype was seen a few times. The chain is built from TRBV11-3 and TRBJ2-3; TRBD1 might be the D (6 bases). This CDR3 comprises 15 residues. V was trimmed by 5 bases and J by 0 bases, leaving 12 bases between them. Germline V gene lookup returns CDR1 SGHNT and CDR2 YENEEA. The chain's CDR3 is CASSRGQYSTDTQYF. DNA for the CDR3: TGTGCCAGCAGCAGAGGACAGTATAGCACAGATACGCAGTATTTT. Full variable domain (missing parts from reference TRBV11-3 and TRBJ2-3): EAGVVQSPRYKIIEKKQPVAFWCNPISGHNTLYWYLQNLGQGPELLIRYENEEAVDDSQLPKDRFSAERLKGVDSTLKIQPAELGDSAVYLCASSRGQYSTDTQYFGPGTRLTVL.

The V call is TRBV12-3 or TRBV12-4, the J call TRBJ2-2; 10 positions match TRBD1. The V and J ends lost 4 bases and 4 bases, in that order; junction bases with no gene match: 3. The CDR3 contains 15 residues. The CDR3 is CASSWDRGSTGELFF. In DNA form, the CDR3 reads TGTGCCAGCAGTTGGGACAGGGGTTCCACCGGGGAGCTGTTTTTT.

The count of this clonotype is one. The chain couples TRBV12-3 or TRBV12-4 to TRBJ2-7; D gene uncertain. The CDR3 loop spans 13 amino acids. The V end was cut by 5 bases, the J end by 5 bases, with 13 bases between. CDR3 residues: CASSPIGINEQYF. CDR3 in DNA: TGTGCCAGCAGTCCGATAGGGATCAACGAGCAGTACTTC.

The rearrangement uses TRBV25-1 and TRBJ2-7; 8 bases are a match to TRBD2. The CDR3 is made up of 15 amino acids. The trim removed 1 base at V and 1 base at J, leaving 3 bases unmatched. Germline V gene data show CDR1 as MGHDK and CDR2 as SYGVNS. The DNA of the CDR3 is TGTGCCAGCAGTGAATCCCCGGGGGGGTCCTACGAGCAGTACTTC. Its protein product is CASSESPGGSYEQYF.

This clonotype has at least ten counts. V gene TRBV29-1 combines with J gene TRBJ1-1; D is possibly TRBD1 (5 bases). This CDR3 contains 13 residues. V shed 5 bases and J shed 1 base, with 11 bases lying between them. Germline CDR1 and CDR2: SQVTM and ANQGSEA. This CDR3 is CSVIAGWNTEAFF. In DNA form, the CDR3 reads TGCAGCGTTATAGCAGGGTGGAACACTGAAGCTTTCTTT. Full variable domain (missing parts from reference TRBV29-1 and TRBJ1-1): SAVISQKPSRDICQRGTSLTIQCQVDSQVTMMFWYRQQPGQSLTLIATANQGSEATYESGFVIDKFPISRPNLTFSTLTVSNMSPEDSSIYLCSVIAGWNTEAFFGQGTRLTVV.

This clonotype was recorded at least ten times. The chain couples TRBV7-9 to TRBJ2-7; D may be TRBD1 or TRBD2 (5 bases each). The V and J ends lost 1 base and 5 bases respectively, with 12 bases between them. Germline CDR1 is SEHNR and CDR2 is FQNEAQ (reference sequence). The CDR3 extends over 14 amino acids. The CDR3: CASSLGGGSNEQYF. The CDR3 region has the DNA TGTGCCAGCAGCTTAGGTGGGGGAAGCAACGAGCAGTACTTC. Supplemented by reference TRBV7-9 and TRBJ2-7, the full variable domain reads DTGVSQNPRHKITKRGQNVTFRCDPISEHNRLYWYRQTLGQGPEFLTYFQNEAQLEKSRLLSDRFSAERPKGSFSTLEIQRTEQGDSAMYLCASSLGGGSNEQYFGPGTRLTVT.

The V gene is TRBV4-3, the J gene TRBJ1-2, with 7 positions matching TRBD1. There are 18 residues in the CDR3. Germline V gene sequence: CDR1 LGHNA, CDR2 YSLEER. With 0 bases clipped from V and 6 bases from J, the junction kept 16 bases outside the gene matches. The CDR3 protein is CASSQESRVGNRGDGYTF. CDR3 bases: TGCGCCAGCAGCCAAGAATCCCGCGTAGGCAACAGGGGAGATGGCTACACCTTC.

This sequence joins TRBV29-1 and TRBJ1-4, with D possibly matching TRBD1 (6 bases). Trimming took off 4 bases at V and 0 bases at J, with 24 bases between the two ends. The CDR3 consists of 19 residues. The germline gives CDR1 SQVTM, CDR2 ANQGSEA. CDR3 amino acids: CSVGRGIHPSFSTNEKLFF. The CDR3 DNA reads as TGCAGCGTTGGAAGGGGGATCCATCCCTCCTTTTCAACTAATGAAAAACTGTTTTTT.

The chain employs TRBV11-2 and TRBJ2-5; D possibly corresponds to TRBD2 (5 bases). V lost 4 bases and J 6 bases, leaving 21 bases between the germline ends. In germline, CDR1 is SGHAT, CDR2 FQNNGV. This CDR3 contains 16 residues. The CDR3 sequence: CASSSASGRAGQTQYF. CDR3 nucleotide sequence: TGTGCCAGCAGCTCTGCGAGCGGACGAGCAGGACAGACCCAGTACTTC.